This TCR beta chain was recovered during a study of T cell changes during pregnancy in multiple sclerosis. Measured with immunoSEQ multiplex PCR; TCRdb has only the in-frame clones, and not every one. The sample lists tens of thousands of clones; about 92% were seen once. The germline gives CDR1 LNHNV, CDR2 YYDKDF (reference sequence). This CDR3 is built from 20 residues. J lost 7 bases, V lost 0 bases, and 16 bases had no gene match. Sequencing was performed on peripheral blood, taken before pregnancy. This sequence joins TRBV15 and TRBJ2-1; 12 bases map to TRBD2. The TCR was taken from a female donor with multiple sclerosis, enrolled in a pregnancy study. Here the CDR3 DNA reads TGTGCCACCAGCAGAGATGTCCTTCCGAGACTAGCGGGAGAGGGGAATGAGCAGTTCTTC. Translation: CATSRDVLPRLAGEGNEQFF.